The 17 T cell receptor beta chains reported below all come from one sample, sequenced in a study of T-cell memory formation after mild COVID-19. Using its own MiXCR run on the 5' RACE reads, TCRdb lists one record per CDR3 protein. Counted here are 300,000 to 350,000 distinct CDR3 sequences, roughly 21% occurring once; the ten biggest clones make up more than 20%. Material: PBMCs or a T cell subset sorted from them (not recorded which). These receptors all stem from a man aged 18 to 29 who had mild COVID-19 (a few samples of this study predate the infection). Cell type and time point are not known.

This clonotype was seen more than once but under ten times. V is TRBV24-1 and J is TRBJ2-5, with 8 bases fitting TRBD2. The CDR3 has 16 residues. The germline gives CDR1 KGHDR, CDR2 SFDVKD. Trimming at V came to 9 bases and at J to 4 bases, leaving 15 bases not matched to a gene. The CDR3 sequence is CATGGSGPSGLETQYF. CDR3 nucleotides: TGTGCCACCGGAGGCAGTGGTCCTAGCGGGTTAGAGACCCAGTACTTC.

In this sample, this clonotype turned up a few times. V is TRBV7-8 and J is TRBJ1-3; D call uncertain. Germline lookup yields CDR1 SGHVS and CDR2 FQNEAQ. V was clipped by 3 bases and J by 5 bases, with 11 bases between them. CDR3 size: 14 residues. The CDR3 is CASSLARARNTIYF. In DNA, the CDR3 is TGTGCCAGCAGCTTGGCCCGGGCGAGAAACACCATATATTTT.

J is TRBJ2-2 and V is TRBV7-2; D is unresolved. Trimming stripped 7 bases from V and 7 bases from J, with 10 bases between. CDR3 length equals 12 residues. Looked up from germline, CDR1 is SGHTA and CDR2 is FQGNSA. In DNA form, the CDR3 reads TGTGCCAGCAACCCAAAGATCGGGGAGCTGTTTTTT. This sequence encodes CASNPKIGELFF.

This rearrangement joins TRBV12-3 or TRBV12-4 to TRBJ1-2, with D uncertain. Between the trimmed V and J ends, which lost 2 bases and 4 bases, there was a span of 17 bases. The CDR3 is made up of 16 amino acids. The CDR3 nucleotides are TGTGCCAGCAGTTTAAGTAACCCGCGCGGTACCTATGGCTACACCTTC. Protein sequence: CASSLSNPRGTYGYTF.

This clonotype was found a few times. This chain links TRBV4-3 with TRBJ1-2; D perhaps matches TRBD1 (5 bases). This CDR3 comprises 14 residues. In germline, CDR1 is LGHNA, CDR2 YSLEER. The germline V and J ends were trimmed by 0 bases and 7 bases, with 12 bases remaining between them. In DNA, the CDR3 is TGCGCCAGCAGCCAAGATCGTAGGGGCGGTGGCTACACCTTC. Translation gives CASSQDRRGGGYTF.

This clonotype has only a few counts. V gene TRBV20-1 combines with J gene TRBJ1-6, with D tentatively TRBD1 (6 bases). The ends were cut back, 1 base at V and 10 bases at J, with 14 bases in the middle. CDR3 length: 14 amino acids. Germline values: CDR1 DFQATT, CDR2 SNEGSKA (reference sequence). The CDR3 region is CSARVGGSGSPLHF. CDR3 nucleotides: TGCAGTGCTAGAGTGGGGGGCTCCGGATCACCCCTCCACTTT.

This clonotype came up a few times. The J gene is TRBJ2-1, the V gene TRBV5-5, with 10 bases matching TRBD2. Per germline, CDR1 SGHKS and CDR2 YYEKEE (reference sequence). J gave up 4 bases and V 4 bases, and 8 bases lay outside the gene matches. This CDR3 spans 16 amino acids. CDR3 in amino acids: CASSPRLAGEYNEQFF. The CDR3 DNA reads TGTGCCAGCAGCCCACGGCTAGCGGGGGAGTACAATGAGCAGTTCTTC.

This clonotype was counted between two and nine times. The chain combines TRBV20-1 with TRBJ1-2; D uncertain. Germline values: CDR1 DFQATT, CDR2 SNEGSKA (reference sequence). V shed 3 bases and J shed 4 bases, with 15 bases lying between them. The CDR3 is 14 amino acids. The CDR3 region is CSASSPERGYGYTF. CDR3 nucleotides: TGCAGTGCTAGTTCCCCTGAGAGAGGCTATGGCTACACCTTC.

In nucleotides, the CDR3 is TGTGCCACCAGCCCCCGTACAGCGGGGGGCCTCAGGGAGACCCAGTACTTC. It codes for CATSPRTAGGLRETQYF. The chain joins TRBV15 to TRBJ2-5, with 9 bases lining up with TRBD2. The germline gives CDR1 LNHNV, CDR2 YYDKDF (reference sequence). This CDR3 region has 17 residues. The V and J ends lost 5 bases and 5 bases, in that order; junction bases with no gene match: 15.

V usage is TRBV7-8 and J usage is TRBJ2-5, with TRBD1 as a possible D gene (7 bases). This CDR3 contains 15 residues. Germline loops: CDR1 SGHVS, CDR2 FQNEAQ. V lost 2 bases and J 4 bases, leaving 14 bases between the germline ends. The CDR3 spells CASSLFAGGSETQYF. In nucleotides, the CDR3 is TGTGCCAGCAGCTTATTCGCAGGGGGGTCAGAGACCCAGTACTTC.

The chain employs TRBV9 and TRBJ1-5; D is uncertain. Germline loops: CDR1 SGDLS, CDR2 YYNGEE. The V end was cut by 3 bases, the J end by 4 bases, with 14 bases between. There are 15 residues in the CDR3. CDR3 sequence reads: CASSAGVLANQPQHF. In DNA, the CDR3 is TGTGCCAGCAGCGCCGGGGTTCTCGCAAATCAGCCCCAGCATTTT.

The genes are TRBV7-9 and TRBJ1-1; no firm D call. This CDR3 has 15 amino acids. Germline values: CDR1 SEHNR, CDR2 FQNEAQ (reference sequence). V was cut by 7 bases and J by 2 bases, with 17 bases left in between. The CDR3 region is CASTRAGRTNTEAFF. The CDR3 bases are TGTGCCAGCACCCGTGCCGGGCGAACTAACACTGAAGCTTTCTTT.

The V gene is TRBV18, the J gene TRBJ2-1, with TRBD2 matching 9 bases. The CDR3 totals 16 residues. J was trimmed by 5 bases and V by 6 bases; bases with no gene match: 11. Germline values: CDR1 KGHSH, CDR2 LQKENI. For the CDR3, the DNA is TGTGCCAGCTCCTTTCTCGAGCGGGGGGATCACAATGAGCAGTTCTTC. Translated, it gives CASSFLERGDHNEQFF.

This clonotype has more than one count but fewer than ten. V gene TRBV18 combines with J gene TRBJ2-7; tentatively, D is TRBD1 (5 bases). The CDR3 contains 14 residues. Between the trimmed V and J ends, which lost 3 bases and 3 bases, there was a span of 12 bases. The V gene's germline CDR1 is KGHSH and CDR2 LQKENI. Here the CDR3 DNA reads TGTGCCAGCTCACCGGCTGTAGGGGACTACGAGCAGTACTTC. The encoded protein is CASSPAVGDYEQYF.

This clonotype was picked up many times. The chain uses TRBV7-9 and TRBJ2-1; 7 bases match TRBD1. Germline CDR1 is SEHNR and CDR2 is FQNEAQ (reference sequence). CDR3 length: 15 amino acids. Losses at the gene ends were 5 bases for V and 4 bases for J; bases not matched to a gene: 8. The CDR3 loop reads CASSRRDREYNEQFF. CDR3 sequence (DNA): TGTGCCAGCAGCCGCCGGGACAGAGAATACAATGAGCAGTTCTTC.

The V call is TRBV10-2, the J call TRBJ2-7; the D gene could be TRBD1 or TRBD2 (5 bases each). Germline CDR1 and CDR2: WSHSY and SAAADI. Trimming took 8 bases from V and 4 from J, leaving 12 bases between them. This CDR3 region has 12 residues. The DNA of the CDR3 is TGCGCCAGCGGTGTAGGGGAGTACGAGCAGTACTTC. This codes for CASGVGEYEQYF.

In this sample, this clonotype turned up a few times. The CDR3 DNA reads TGTGCCAGCAGCTTGTTCTTCGACAGAATTAACTCCGATGGCTACACCTTC. This translates into CASSLFFDRINSDGYTF. This rearrangement joins TRBV7-2 to TRBJ1-2; D possibly corresponds to TRBD1 (5 bases). Trimming removed 3 bases at V and 6 bases at J, with 23 bases between. Looked up from germline, CDR1 is SGHTA and CDR2 is FQGNSA. The CDR3 has 17 amino acids. Looking up the rest from reference TRBV7-2 and TRBJ1-2 gives the full variable domain: GAGVSQSPSNKVTEKGKDVELRCDPISGHTALYWYRQSLGQGLEFLIYFQGNSAPDKSGLPSDRFSAERTGGSVSTLTIQRTQQEDSAVYLCASSLFFDRINSDGYTFGSGTRLTVV.